Presented here are 21 T cell receptor beta chains from one specimen sequenced in a study of blood T cells in healthy people across ages. Then a second PCR, running roughly 6 to 11 cycles, was carried out with a sample-barcoded 5' primer and a J-beta primer mix. TCRdb analysed the 5' RACE reads with MiXCR anew, one entry per CDR3 protein. The table has some 290,000 distinct CDR3 sequences, 25% to 30% seen once. Sequenced input: blood. Receptors originate from a woman in her 70s in good health.

The chain uses TRBV7-2 and TRBJ2-5; maybe TRBD2 (5 bases). This CDR3 spans 15 amino acids. Trimming took off 5 bases at V and 4 bases at J, with 17 bases between the two ends. The V gene's germline CDR1 is SGHTA and CDR2 FQGNSA. The CDR3 reads CASSPSPGGGETQYF. CDR3 DNA sequence: TGTGCCAGCAGCCCCTCACCTGGAGGAGGAGAGACCCAGTACTTC. The whole variable domain, remainder taken from reference TRBV7-2 and TRBJ2-5, is GAGVSQSPSNKVTEKGKDVELRCDPISGHTALYWYRQSLGQGLEFLIYFQGNSAPDKSGLPSDRFSAERTGGSVSTLTIQRTQQEDSAVYLCASSPSPGGGETQYFGPGTRLLVL.

This clonotype was counted a few times. The chain carries TRBV28 and TRBJ1-2; no reliable D call. The CDR3 consists of 13 residues. The V end was cut by 6 bases, the J end by 1 base, with 9 bases between. Germline CDR1 is MDHEN and CDR2 is SYDVKM. DNA of the CDR3: TGTGCCAGCAGCCCCTCCATTAACTATGGCTACACCTTC. Protein sequence: CASSPSINYGYTF.

This chain links TRBV4-2 with TRBJ2-1; 12 bases fit TRBD2. The J segment lost 5 bases and the V segment lost 5 bases, leaving 4 bases of the junction unmatched. This CDR3 spans 15 amino acids. CDR1 and CDR2 from the germline V gene are LGHNA and YNFKEQ. CDR3 amino acids: CASSYRLAGDNEQFF. Here the CDR3 DNA reads TGTGCCAGCAGCTATAGACTAGCGGGAGACAATGAGCAGTTCTTC.

This sequence joins TRBV11-2 and TRBJ2-5; D might be TRBD2 (5 bases). Trimming cost V 6 bases and J 3 bases, with 14 bases left between them. CDR1 and CDR2 from the germline V gene are SGHAT and FQNNGV. CDR3 length: 14 residues. CDR3 loop: CASSRRTLKETQYF. Written as DNA, the CDR3 is TGTGCCAGCAGTCGGAGGACGCTAAAAGAGACCCAGTACTTC. The variable domain in full, with the rest retrieved from reference TRBV11-2 and TRBJ2-5, is EAGVAQSPRYKIIEKRQSVAFWCNPISGHATLYWYQQILGQGPKLLIQFQNNGVVDDSQLPKDRFSAERLKGVDSTLKIQPAKLEDSAVYLCASSRRTLKETQYFGPGTRLLVL.

This clonotype was recorded only once. The rearrangement uses TRBV29-1 and TRBJ2-5; D gene ambiguous. The germline V gene has CDR1 SQVTM and CDR2 ANQGSEA. The ends were cut back, 3 bases at V and 5 bases at J, with 10 bases in the middle. CDR3 length: 12 residues. In DNA, the CDR3 is TGCAGCGTTGACTTCGGGTCGGAGACCCAGTACTTC. Translation gives CSVDFGSETQYF.

This clonotype was counted a few times. The chain combines TRBV3-1 with TRBJ2-5, with D tentatively TRBD1 (5 bases). The last part of the DNA fits TRBJ2-7 better; the J call may be wrong. Germline assignment: CDR1 LGHDT and CDR2 YNNKEL (reference sequence). The CDR3 runs to 15 residues. DNA of the CDR3: TGTGCCAGCAGCCAAGAGGGGCGTAAATCCTACGAGCAGTACTTC. As protein: CASSQEGRKSYEQYF.

This clonotype was recorded a few times. V usage is TRBV5-1 and J usage is TRBJ2-4; tentatively, D is TRBD2 (5 bases). V dropped 3 bases and J dropped 6 bases, with 10 bases sitting between them. This CDR3 spans 13 amino acids. The germline V gene encodes CDR1 SGHRS and CDR2 YFSETQ. This chain's CDR3 is CASSSFGGNIQYF. The CDR3 DNA sequence: TGCGCCAGCAGCTCATTCGGAGGAAACATTCAGTACTTC.

The chain combines TRBV7-2 with TRBJ1-6; 7 bases are shared with TRBD1. V shed 3 bases and J 7 bases; nucleotides not matched to a gene: 6. The length of the CDR3 is 15 residues. The germline V gene has CDR1 SGHTA and CDR2 FQGNSA. The CDR3 spells CASSFEGRGNSPLHF. The CDR3 coding sequence is TGTGCCAGCAGCTTTGAAGGCAGGGGGAATTCACCCCTCCACTTT.

The chain has TRBV5-1 and TRBJ2-1; tentative D call: TRBD1 (5 bases). The germline V and J ends were trimmed by 4 bases and 2 bases, with 13 bases remaining between them. The germline gives CDR1 SGHRS, CDR2 YFSETQ. There are 15 residues in the CDR3. CDR3 sequence reads: CASSAGGAPYNEQFF. CDR3 nucleotide sequence: TGCGCCAGCAGCGCAGGTGGGGCCCCCTACAATGAGCAGTTCTTC.

The chain joins TRBV7-2 to TRBJ2-5; a possible D gene is TRBD2 (5 bases). TRBJ2-7 matches the DNA end more closely, so the J call is doubtful. This CDR3 has 13 residues. Germline CDR1 reads SGHTA; CDR2 reads FQGNSA. The CDR3 spells CASSPERGYEQYF. As DNA, the CDR3 is TGTGCCAGCAGCCCGGAGCGAGGGTACGAGCAGTACTTC.

V and J are TRBV28 and TRBJ2-7, with 7 bases that match TRBD2. CDR1 is MDHEN and CDR2 is SYDVKM in the germline V gene. The junction had 9 bases not matched to a gene; V was cut back by 5 bases and J by 2 bases. This CDR3 has 15 amino acids. CDR3 amino acids: CASSRWSGIPYEQYF. The DNA of the CDR3 is TGTGCCAGCAGTCGCTGGAGCGGGATACCCTACGAGCAGTACTTC.

This clonotype was observed a few times. This chain links TRBV29-1 with TRBJ1-1, with unresolved D. Germline V gene lookup returns CDR1 SQVTM and CDR2 ANQGSEA. V dropped 4 bases and J dropped 3 bases, with 9 bases sitting between them. The CDR3 sequence is 12 residues long. CDR3 bases: TGCAGCGTTGGAACGGATTACACTGAAGCTTTCTTT. It yields the protein CSVGTDYTEAFF.

There are a few counts of this clonotype. V usage is TRBV2 and J usage is TRBJ2-5; 7 positions match TRBD1. From germline, CDR1 is SNHLY and CDR2 FYNNEI. CDR3 size: 14 residues. Unmatched junction bases numbered 6, after V lost 7 bases and J lost 1 base. The CDR3 coding sequence is TGTGCCAGCACAAGAGACAGGGTCCAAGAGACCCAGTACTTC. Amino acids: CASTRDRVQETQYF.

This clonotype was observed a few times. The chain joins TRBV7-2 to TRBJ2-4, with D possibly being TRBD2 (6 bases). Germline values: CDR1 SGHTA, CDR2 FQGNSA. The V and J ends lost 1 base and 0 bases respectively, with 10 bases between them. CDR3 length: 16 residues. CDR3 DNA: TGTGCCAGCAGCTTAGAAGTCGGGGGAGCCAAAAACATTCAGTACTTC. Translating gives CASSLEVGGAKNIQYF. The whole variable domain, remainder taken from reference TRBV7-2 and TRBJ2-4, is GAGVSQSPSNKVTEKGKDVELRCDPISGHTALYWYRQSLGQGLEFLIYFQGNSAPDKSGLPSDRFSAERTGGSVSTLTIQRTQQEDSAVYLCASSLEVGGAKNIQYFGAGTRLSVL.

This clonotype occurred many times. The rearrangement joins TRBV28 to TRBJ2-5, with 8 bases aligning to TRBD2. The DNA end favors TRBJ2-7, so the J call may be wrong. CDR1 MDHEN and CDR2 SYDVKM come from the germline V gene. The CDR3 runs 13 residues. DNA for the CDR3: TGTGCCAGCACACGTGCGGGAGGCGGCGAGCAGTACTTC. This codes for CASTRAGGGEQYF.

The CDR3, as DNA: TGTGCCAGCAGCAAACCGTCGAGGGGGAACTACGAGCAGTACTTC. Translating it yields CASSKPSRGNYEQYF. The chain links TRBV28 to TRBJ2-7, with a tentative D call TRBD1 (6 bases). Looked up from germline, CDR1 is MDHEN and CDR2 is SYDVKM. The CDR3 contains 15 residues. Deletions cut 6 bases from V and 3 bases from J, with 18 bases between.

This clonotype was recorded a few times. CDR3 DNA sequence: TGTGCCAGCAGCCTAAAATTTAGCGGGGTCTCCTACAATGAGCAGTTCTTC. Its translation is CASSLKFSGVSYNEQFF. The rearrangement joins TRBV14 to TRBJ2-1, with 8 bases identical to TRBD2. This CDR3 is built from 17 residues. Germline CDR1 SGHDN, CDR2 FVKESK. After removal of 4 bases from V and 0 bases from J, the junction contained 8 bases not matched to a gene.

The genes are TRBV20-1 and TRBJ1-2; D is uncertain. V was pared by 6 bases and J by 8 bases, with 13 bases between. From germline, CDR1 is DFQATT and CDR2 SNEGSKA (reference sequence). The CDR3 spans 11 residues. The CDR3 coding sequence is TGCAGTGCCCACCCGGGCGGGGGCTACACCTTC. It is translated as CSAHPGGGYTF.

This clonotype was counted a few times. The rearrangement links TRBV7-9 to TRBJ2-1; 7 nucleotides match TRBD1. J lost 4 bases, V lost 8 bases, and 5 bases had no gene match. This CDR3 has 13 amino acids. Germline-derived CDR1 and CDR2 are SEHNR and FQNEAQ (reference sequence). CDR3 sequence reads: CASDRDGYNEQFF. In nucleotides, the CDR3 is TGTGCCAGCGACAGGGACGGATACAATGAGCAGTTCTTC.

This rearrangement joins TRBV20-1 to TRBJ2-5; D may be TRBD2 (7 bases). Germline loops: CDR1 DFQATT, CDR2 SNEGSKA (reference sequence). V gave up 1 base and J gave up 2 bases, with 14 bases separating them. This CDR3 region has 15 residues. CDR3 sequence reads: CSARAWGGGQETQYF. DNA for the CDR3: TGCAGTGCTAGAGCCTGGGGGGGCGGACAAGAGACCCAGTACTTC.

This chain joins TRBV18 and TRBJ2-5, with 9 bases lining up with TRBD2. The assigned J gene may be wrong: the sequence end matches TRBJ2-7 better. The CDR3 contains 14 residues. Germline V gene lookup returns CDR1 KGHSH and CDR2 LQKENI. Here the CDR3 DNA reads TGTGCCAGCTCACCACCGGGACTAGCTTTCGAGCAGTACTTC. It encodes CASSPPGLAFEQYF.